The clone carrying this T cell receptor (beta chain) has a handful of counts. The antigen remains undetermined. These data originate in a study of T-cell memory formation after mild COVID-19. As for the study in general: For the most part, TCR clusters were specific to one donor. General study points: Pre-infection memory held some responding clones, suggesting pre-existing cross-reactive T cells responded. Clones contracting day 15 to 85 were balanced CD4/CD8; later expanders leaned CD4+.

Germline-derived CDR1 and CDR2 are MGHRA and YSYEKL. The CDR3 consists of 16 residues. Trimming removed 3 bases from V and 5 bases from J, with 16 bases in between. TCRdb re-analysed the 5' RACE reads in MiXCR, keeping a single row per CDR3 protein. Of hundreds of thousands of distinct CDR3 sequences listed, 8.2% are singletons. Sequenced material: PBMCs or a T cell subset sorted from them (not recorded which). The sequence was collected from a man between 18 and 35 years old who had mild COVID-19 (a few samples of this study predate the infection). Cell type and time point are not known. This chain links TRBV4-1 with TRBJ2-2, with a weak D call TRBD2 (7 bases). The CDR3 sequence is CASSQPKGGGTGELFF. The CDR3 region has the DNA TGCGCCAGCAGCCAGCCCAAGGGAGGGGGTACCGGGGAGCTGTTTTTT.